Included here is one T cell receptor beta chain sequence, with context. The sample belongs to a study of blood T cell repertoires in COVID-19. Overall study context: The United States, Italy and Spain provided the acute and convalescent COVID-19 samples. Sources were T cells, B-cell-depleted T cells, or PBMCs; the material itself was cDNA or gDNA.

Authors' data handling: Amplification of reference gene primers was used by the study to estimate nucleated cell counts. Clones were sequenced by immunoSEQ multiplex PCR, and TCRdb holds only the in-frame ones, with some missing. From that table come the V and J calls and clone size; the DNA was used to work out D and trimming. Counted here are fewer than 500,000 clones, 86% occurring once; the ten biggest clones make up roughly 1.4%. The CDR3 extends over 14 amino acids. The V end lost 5 bases, the J end lost 0 bases, and 8 bases lay between the germline ends. Germline CDR1 reads LNHDA; CDR2 reads SQIVND (reference sequence).

The V and J genes are TRBV19 and TRBJ2-1; D is undetermined. Sequenced input: peripheral blood. The TCR was taken from a woman in her twenties or thirties with active or convalescent COVID-19. The CDR3 here is CASSPRSSYNEQFF. CDR3 in DNA: TGTGCCAGTAGTCCGCGGAGCTCCTACAATGAGCAGTTCTTC.